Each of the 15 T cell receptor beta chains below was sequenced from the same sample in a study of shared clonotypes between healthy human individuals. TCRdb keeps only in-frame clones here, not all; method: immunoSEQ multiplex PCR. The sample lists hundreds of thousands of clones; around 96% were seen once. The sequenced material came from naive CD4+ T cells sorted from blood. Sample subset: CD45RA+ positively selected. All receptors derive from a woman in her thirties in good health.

Here the CDR3 reads CSVEELPGQTNNEQFF. As DNA, the CDR3 is TGCAGCGTTGAAGAGTTACCGGGACAGACTAACAATGAGCAGTTCTTC. The chain recombines TRBV29-1 with TRBJ2-1; 7 bases are shared with TRBD1. The V gene end was trimmed by 0 bases and the J gene end by 5 bases; junction bases not matched to a gene: 10. CDR1 SQVTM and CDR2 ANQGSEA come from the germline V gene. This CDR3 comprises 16 residues.

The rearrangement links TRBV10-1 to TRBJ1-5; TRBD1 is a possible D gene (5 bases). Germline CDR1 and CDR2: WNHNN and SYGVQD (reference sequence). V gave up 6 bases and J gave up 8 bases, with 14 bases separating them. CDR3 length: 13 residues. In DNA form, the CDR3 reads TGCGCCAGCAGCGCGGTCCAGGGAGAGCCCCAGCATTTT. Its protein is CASSAVQGEPQHF.

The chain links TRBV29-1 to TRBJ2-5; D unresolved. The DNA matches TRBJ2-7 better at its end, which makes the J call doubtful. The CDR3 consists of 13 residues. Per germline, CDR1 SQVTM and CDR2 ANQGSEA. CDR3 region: CSVEEGGFDEQYF. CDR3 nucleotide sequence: TGCAGCGTTGAAGAAGGCGGTTTCGACGAGCAGTACTTC.

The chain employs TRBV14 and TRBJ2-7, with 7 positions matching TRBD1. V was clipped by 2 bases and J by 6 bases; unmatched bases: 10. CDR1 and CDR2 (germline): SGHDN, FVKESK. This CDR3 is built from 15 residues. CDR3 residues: CASSQSGQRRSEQYF. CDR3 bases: TGTGCCAGCAGCCAATCGGGACAGCGGAGAAGCGAGCAGTACTTC.

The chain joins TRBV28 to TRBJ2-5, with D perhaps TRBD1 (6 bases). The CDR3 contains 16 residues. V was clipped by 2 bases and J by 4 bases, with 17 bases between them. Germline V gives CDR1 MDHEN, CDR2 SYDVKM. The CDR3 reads CASSLGSGAVGETQYF. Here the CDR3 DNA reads TGTGCCAGCAGTTTAGGTTCAGGGGCGGTTGGAGAGACCCAGTACTTC.

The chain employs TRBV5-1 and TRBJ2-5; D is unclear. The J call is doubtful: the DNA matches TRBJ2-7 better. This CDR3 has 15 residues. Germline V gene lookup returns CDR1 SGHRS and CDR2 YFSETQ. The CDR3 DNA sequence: TGCGCCAGCAGCTTGGAAGGGTCCCGGCTATACGAGCAGTACTTC. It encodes CASSLEGSRLYEQYF.

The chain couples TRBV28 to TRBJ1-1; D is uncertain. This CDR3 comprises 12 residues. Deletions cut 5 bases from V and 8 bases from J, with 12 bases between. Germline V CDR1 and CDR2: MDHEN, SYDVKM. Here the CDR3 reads CASSPPEPEAFF. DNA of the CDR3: TGTGCCAGCAGTCCTCCGGAGCCAGAAGCTTTCTTT. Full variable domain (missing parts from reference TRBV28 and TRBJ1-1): DVKVTQSSRYLVKRTGEKVFLECVQDMDHENMFWYRQDPGLGLRLIYFSYDVKMKEKGDIPEGYSVSREKKERFSLILESASTNQTSMYLCASSPPEPEAFFGQGTRLTVV.

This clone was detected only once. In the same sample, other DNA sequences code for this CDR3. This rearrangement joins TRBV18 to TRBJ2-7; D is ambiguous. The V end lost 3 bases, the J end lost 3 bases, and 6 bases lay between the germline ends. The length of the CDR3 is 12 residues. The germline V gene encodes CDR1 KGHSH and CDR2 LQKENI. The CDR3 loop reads CASSPTDYEQYF. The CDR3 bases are TGTGCCAGCTCACCCACAGACTACGAGCAGTACTTC.

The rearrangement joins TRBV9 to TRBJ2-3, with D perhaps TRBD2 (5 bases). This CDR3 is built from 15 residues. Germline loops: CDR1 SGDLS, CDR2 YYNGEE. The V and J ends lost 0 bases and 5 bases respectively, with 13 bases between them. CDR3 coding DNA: TGTGCCAGCAGCGTAGGGGTGGGAGTGGAAGATACGCAGTATTTT. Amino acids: CASSVGVGVEDTQYF.

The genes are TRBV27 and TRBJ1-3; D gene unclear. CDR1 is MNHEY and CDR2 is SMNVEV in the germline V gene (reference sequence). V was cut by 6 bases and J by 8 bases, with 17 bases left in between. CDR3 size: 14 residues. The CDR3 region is CASSLNWALDTIYF. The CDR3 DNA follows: TGTGCCAGCAGCTTGAATTGGGCTCTAGACACCATATATTTT.

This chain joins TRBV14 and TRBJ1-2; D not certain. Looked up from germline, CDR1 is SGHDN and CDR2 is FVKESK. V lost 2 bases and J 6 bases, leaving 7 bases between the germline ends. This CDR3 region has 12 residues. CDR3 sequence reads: CASSQMQNGYTF. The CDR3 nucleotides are TGTGCCAGCAGCCAAATGCAGAATGGCTACACCTTC. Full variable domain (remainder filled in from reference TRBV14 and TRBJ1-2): EAGVTQFPSHSVIEKGQTVTLRCDPISGHDNLYWYRRVMGKEIKFLLHFVKESKQDESGMPNNRFLAERTGGTYSTLKVQPAELEDSGVYFCASSQMQNGYTFGSGTRLTVV.

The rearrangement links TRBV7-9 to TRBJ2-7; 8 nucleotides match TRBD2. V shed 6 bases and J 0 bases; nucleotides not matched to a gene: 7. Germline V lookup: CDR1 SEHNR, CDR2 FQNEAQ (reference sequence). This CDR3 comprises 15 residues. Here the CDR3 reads CASSPTSAASYEQYF. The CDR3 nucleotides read TGTGCCAGCAGTCCGACTAGCGCCGCCTCCTACGAGCAGTACTTC.

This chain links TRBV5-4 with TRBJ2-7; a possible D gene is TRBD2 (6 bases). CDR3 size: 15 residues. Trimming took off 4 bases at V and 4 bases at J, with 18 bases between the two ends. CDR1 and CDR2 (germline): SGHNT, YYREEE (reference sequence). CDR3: CASSPRAGRTYEQYF. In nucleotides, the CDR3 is TGTGCCAGCAGCCCGAGGGCAGGGAGGACATACGAGCAGTACTTC. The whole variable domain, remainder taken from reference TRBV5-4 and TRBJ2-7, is ETGVTQSPTHLIKTRGQQVTLRCSSQSGHNTVSWYQQALGQGPQFIFQYYREEENGRGNFPPRFSGLQFPNYSSELNVNALELDDSALYLCASSPRAGRTYEQYFGPGTRLTVT.

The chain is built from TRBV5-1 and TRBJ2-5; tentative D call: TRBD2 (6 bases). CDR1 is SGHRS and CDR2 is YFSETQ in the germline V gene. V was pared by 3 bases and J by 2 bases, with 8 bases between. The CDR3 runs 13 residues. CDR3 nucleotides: TGCGCCAGCAGCTACGGACTACAAGAGACCCAGTACTTC. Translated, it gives CASSYGLQETQYF.

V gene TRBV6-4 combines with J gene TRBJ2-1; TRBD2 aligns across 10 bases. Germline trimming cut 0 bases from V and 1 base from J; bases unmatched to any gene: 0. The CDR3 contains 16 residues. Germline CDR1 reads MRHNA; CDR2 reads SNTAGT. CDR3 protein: CASSDSTSGSYNEQFF. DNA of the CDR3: TGTGCCAGCAGTGACTCGACTAGCGGGTCCTACAATGAGCAGTTCTTC.